The T cell receptor (beta chain) described here comes from a study of T-cell reconstitution after alpha-beta-depleted transplantation in children. J was trimmed by 4 bases and V by 6 bases; bases with no gene match: 2. Looked up from germline, CDR1 is MDHEN and CDR2 is SYDVKM. The CDR3 extends over 13 amino acids. This clonotype was seen a handful of times. Its antigen is not known. Study outcomes and limitations: Several hundred expanded graft clones reportedly were the source of alpha-beta T cells about two months after transplant. In some patients, recipient T cells and intrathymic progenitors surviving conditioning explained high day-60 diversity.

Preparation of the TCRbeta library involved a method that used unique molecular identifiers. MiXCR, run by TCRdb on the PCR reads, gives a single entry per CDR3 protein. Among about 590,000 distinct CDR3 sequences, approximately 13% were seen once, and the ten largest hold approximately 2.1%. The clonotype comes from a male patient younger than 18 who had a stem cell transplant for acute myeloid leukemia, so the T cells may come from the graft donor. The chain uses TRBV28 and TRBJ2-1, with 8 positions matching TRBD2. The source was PBMCs, mostly from graft donor cells, collected 360 days after TCRalphabeta/CD19-depleted stem cell transplant. The CDR3 DNA follows: TGTGCCAGCAGGGGACTAGTTTACAATGAGCAGTTCTTC. It codes for CASRGLVYNEQFF.